The sequence of this T cell receptor beta chain was determined in a study of T cells in women clearing cervical HPV infection. Study-level information: Women with histologically confirmed HPV16-related CIN3 or worse, 2 with invasive cancer, served as cases. No precancer developed; the control's incident HPV16 infection cleared within 12 months. General study results and limits: TRBV6-7 abundance was lower in cases than controls (around 0.1% versus 0.15%).

Dot-blot hybridization genotyped cervical HPV amplified with MY09/MY11 PCR. Comment on this clone: As yet, its antigen is unknown. Coverage ceases 3 residues before the CDR3 finishes, and the germline J gene fills in the end.

Method: immunoSEQ multiplex PCR; TCRdb's copy keeps in-frame clones and lacks some. The table for this sample gives some 37,000 clones. Per the germline V gene, CDR1 is DFQATT and CDR2 is SNEGSKA (reference sequence). CDR3 length: 16 residues. Losses at the gene ends were 0 bases for V and 2 bases for J; bases not matched to a gene: 5. Input material: blood buffy coat. The sequence was obtained from a woman aged 18-70 years with a cervical HPV16 infection that either progressed to CIN3+ or cleared (not recorded which). The chain carries TRBV20-1 and TRBJ2-7; 12 nucleotides line up with TRBD2. CDR3 loop: CSARDPLAGGPYEQYF. The sequenced part of the CDR3 DNA is TGCAGTGCTAGAGACCCCCTAGCGGGAGGGCCCTACGAG.